One TCR beta chain is described in this entry. Its antigen is not identified. This sample was included in a study of CD4 T cells in relation to SARS-CoV-2 and coronaviruses. The CDR3 spans 13 residues. V shed 6 bases, J shed 2 bases, and the junction held 3 bases outside the gene matches. Germline V gene lookup returns CDR1 SNHLY and CDR2 FYNNEI. Sequencing used immunoSEQ multiplex PCR; TCRdb keeps in-frame clones, though not all of them. Seen here are about 36,000 clones, 70% to 85% observed once, and the top ten hold 2.5% to 3.5%. Naive and memory CD4+ T cells were separated from cryopreserved PBMCs. Sorted naive or memory CD4+ cells met CEF peptides for around eleven days.

The chain uses TRBV2 and TRBJ2-5, with 7 bases that match TRBD1. The clonotype comes from an adult with COVID-19. What was sequenced was memory CD4+ T cells from PBMCs, cultured in vitro. The CDR3 reads CASRGTEQETQYF. Written as DNA, the CDR3 is TGTGCCAGCAGGGGGACAGAACAAGAGACCCAGTACTTC.